This TCR beta chain derives from a study of blood T cell repertoires in COVID-19. Across the whole study: PBMCs, B-cell-depleted T cells, or T cells provided the cDNA or gDNA that made up the material.

Germline V gene sequence: CDR1 LNHDA, CDR2 SQIVND (reference sequence). The CDR3 spans 15 residues. V trimming: 4 bases; J trimming: 0 bases; junction bases outside the gene matches: 4. Method: immunoSEQ multiplex PCR; TCRdb's copy keeps in-frame clones and lacks some. The sample lists 200,000 to 250,000 clones, approximately 88% occurring once. The clonotype originates from a man aged 60 to 69 who had recovered from COVID-19. Sample: peripheral blood. This chain links TRBV19 with TRBJ2-3; TRBD2 matches at 7 bases. The CDR3 protein is CASSTSGASTDTQYF. The CDR3 nucleotides are TGTGCCAGTAGTACAAGCGGGGCAAGCACAGATACGCAGTATTTT.